This T cell receptor (beta chain) was found in a study of OX40 agonist ivuxolimab in advanced cancers. On the study more broadly: Each dose-escalation patient presented with hepatocellular carcinoma, melanoma, renal cell or head and neck cancer. Regarding the study as a whole: On average, CD8+ T cells had more expanded clones than CD4+.

V was shortened by 4 bases and J by 2 bases, with 6 bases between the two germline ends. This CDR3 is 14 amino acids long. Germline V gene lookup returns CDR1 KGHSH and CDR2 LQKENI. Measured with immunoSEQ multiplex PCR; TCRdb has only the in-frame clones, and not every one. The sample holds 40,000 to 60,000 clones, 88% seen once. Comment on this clone: The antigen remains unidentified.

The material was CD4+ or CD8+ T cells sorted from blood, obtained in a trial of the OX40 agonist ivuxolimab. The gene calls are TRBV18 and TRBJ1-6; D gene uncertain. The clonotype comes from an adult with an advanced solid tumor such as melanoma, head and neck, liver or kidney cancer. The DNA of the CDR3 is TGTGCCAGCTCACAGGATACCTATAATTCACCCCTCCACTTT. Its translation: CASSQDTYNSPLHF.